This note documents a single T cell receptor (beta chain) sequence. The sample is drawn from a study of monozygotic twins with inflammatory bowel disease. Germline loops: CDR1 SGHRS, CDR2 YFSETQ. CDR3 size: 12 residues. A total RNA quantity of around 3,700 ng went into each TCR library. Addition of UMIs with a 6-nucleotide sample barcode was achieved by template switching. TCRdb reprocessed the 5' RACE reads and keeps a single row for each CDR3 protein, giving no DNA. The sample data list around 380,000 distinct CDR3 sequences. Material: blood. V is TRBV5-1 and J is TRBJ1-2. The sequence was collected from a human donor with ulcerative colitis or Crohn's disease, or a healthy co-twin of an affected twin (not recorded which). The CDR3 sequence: CASTLAGVGYTF.